This TCR beta chain was recorded in a study of T cell responses to AZD1222 COVID-19 vaccine. This clone was recorded only once. Germline-derived CDR1 and CDR2 are MNHEY and SMNVEV (reference sequence). This CDR3 spans 14 amino acids. With 3 bases removed from V and 1 base from J, the gap between germline ends came to 10 bases. Clones were read by immunoSEQ multiplex PCR, and TCRdb kept only the in-frame ones, dropping some. The sample lists around 46,000 clones; about 91% were seen once. The sequence was obtained from an adult who received the AZD1222 COVID-19 vaccine. The chain employs TRBV27 and TRBJ2-7; weak D call: TRBD2 (5 bases). Sequencing was performed on peripheral blood, taken 28 days after the second AZD1222 dose. The CDR3 is CASSLTGNSYEQYF. In DNA, the CDR3 is TGTGCCAGCAGTTTGACCGGGAATTCCTACGAGCAGTACTTC.